This is a list of T cell receptor beta chains from one sample in a study of identical twins. Using its own MiXCR run on the 5' RACE reads, TCRdb lists one record per CDR3 protein. The profile shows 210,000 or so distinct CDR3 sequences, around 8% of them singletons. These sequences were also reported in another study, on yellow fever vaccine responses in identical twins.

Specimen: memory (CD45RO+) T cells sorted from blood. The receptors here all came from a young woman in good health. The conserved cysteine and the conserved F or W are not part of the CDR3 here.

j_call v_call cdr3_aa
TRBJ2-3 TRBV30 AHDGGGRTDTQY
TRBJ2-1 TRBV7-8 ASSRTTGRNEQF
TRBJ2-7 TRBV7-9 ASSLRPGVGEQY
TRBJ2-5 TRBV28 LTSGSLRETQY
TRBJ2-3 TRBV10-3 AISESLGLATDTQY
TRBJ2-6 TRBV3-1 TSSQVVRGLGYGANVLT
TRBJ1-2 TRBV11-2 ASSPGQFGYT
TRBJ1-6 TRBV5-1 AIKPGHHQYRNSPLH
TRBJ2-5 TRBV5-1 ASGPGQGRGETQY
TRBJ1-6 TRBV3-1 ASSHHWGQKNSPLH
TRBJ2-7 TRBV6-5 ASSKSLYEQY
TRBJ2-7 TRBV2 ASRTYGNEQY
TRBJ1-1 TRBV20-1 SASAGNTEAF
TRBJ2-7 TRBV20-1 SARNAGTADYEQY
TRBJ2-2 TRBV29-1 SIKTGVNTGELF
TRBJ2-2 TRBV6-2/TRBV6-3 ASSYKVPGELF
TRBJ1-2 TRBV2 ASSNGQGGGYT
TRBJ2-1 TRBV11-2 ASSSPCPLVLLGGSYNEQF
TRBJ2-3 TRBV9 ASSPGAGGQSDTQY
TRBJ2-1 TRBV6-6 AAGALYNEQF
TRBJ2-2 TRBV29-1 SPGELF
TRBJ2-5 TRBV6-1 ASSEAYRGETQY
TRBJ2-2 TRBV5-1 ASSGQESTGELF
TRBJ2-1 TRBV20-1 SASGAPGLAVYNEQF
TRBJ2-1 TRBV7-6 ASSSIAGGSYNEQF
TRBJ2-1 TRBV4-2 ASSQEQAGGPTLQF
TRBJ2-1 TRBV5-1 ASSQEPSSYNEQF
TRBJ2-4 TRBV20-1 SASGSVAAKNIQY
TRBJ2-7 TRBV20-1 SARGGDPYEQY
TRBJ2-7 TRBV12-3/TRBV12-4 ASSRDRGYEQY
TRBJ2-3 TRBV6-1 ASSENGARTDTQC
TRBJ2-1 TRBV29-1 SVARGKNEQF
TRBJ2-5 TRBV28 ASKPSGIGFGETQY
TRBJ2-2 TRBV29-1 SATRQATGELF
TRBJ1-1 TRBV10-3 AISESPIRRKPEAF